This T cell receptor (beta chain) was sequenced in a study of regulatory T cells in long-lasting Graves disease. Notes on the study in general: The study found persistent patients shared more public clonotypes (2,741) than new patients (roughly 880).

CDR3 length equals 16 residues. CDR1 SGHRS and CDR2 YFSETQ come from the germline V gene. Trimming shortened V by 4 bases and J by 1 base, and 17 bases separated the two germline ends. Time point specified: persistent/refractory GD, antithyroid drugs over 5 years with positive TRAb. Scientists built the TCR library using RNA that was extracted from PBMCs. In this cohort, patients came from an endocrinology department located in Xi'an, China. Construction of TCR beta libraries relied on iRepertoire HTBI primers and on Arm-PCR targeting CDR3 regions. TCRdb redid the calling of the multiplex PCR reads with MiXCR, one entry per CDR3 protein. The repertoire holds around 400,000 distinct CDR3 sequences, with roughly a quarter as singletons. A word on this clonotype: Its antigen is not known.

This TCR was sampled from a female donor with Graves disease. The chain joins TRBV5-1 to TRBJ1-1; D is unresolved. This specimen consisted of peripheral blood mononuclear cells (PBMCs), obtained when the disease was refractory, from a patient treated with antithyroid drugs. As DNA, the CDR3 is TGCGCCAGCAGCGAAAGATCGACGGGTCCGAACACTGAAGCTTTCTTT. It is translated as CASSERSTGPNTEAFF.